A selection of T cell receptor beta chains follows, all from one sample in a study of glioma-infiltrating T cells. TCRdb used MiXCR to reprocess the multiplex PCR reads, holding one entry per CDR3 protein. The sample consists of 150,000 or so distinct CDR3 sequences, about 39% of them appearing once. Sequencing used glioma tissue, nonneoplastic brain tissue, or PBMCs (not recorded which). All receptors come from a human donor with low-grade glioma or glioblastoma, undergoing nonglioma brain surgery, or in good health (not recorded which). The CDR3 runs from the conserved cysteine through the conserved F or W. A D gene is named only where the DNA matches it firmly. Where a row states a size, it is once, few, many or the class of an expanded clone; other rows omit it.

V gene: TRBV6-1
D gene: NA
J gene: TRBJ2-7
clone size: few
CDR3 length: 13
CDR3 protein: CASSYTASYEQYF
CDR3 DNA: TGTGCCAGCAGTTATACAGCCTCCTACGAGCAGTACTTC

V gene: TRBV2
D gene: NA
J gene: TRBJ1-5
clone size: NA
CDR3 length: 13
CDR3 protein: CASSDDRNQPQHF
CDR3 DNA: TGTGCCAGCAGTGACGACAGGAATCAGCCCCAGCATTTT

V gene: TRBV19
D gene: NA
J gene: TRBJ1-5
clone size: NA
CDR3 length: 13
CDR3 protein: CASRRQLNQPQHF
CDR3 DNA: TGTGCCAGTCGGCGACAGCTCAATCAGCCCCAGCATTTT

V gene: TRBV27
D gene: TRBD1
J gene: TRBJ1-2
clone size: few
CDR3 length: 15
CDR3 protein: CASSRNRDSPYGYTF
CDR3 DNA: TGTGCCAGCAGTAGAAACCGGGACAGCCCCTATGGCTACACCTTC

V gene: TRBV29-1
D gene: NA
J gene: TRBJ2-2
clone size: NA
CDR3 length: 11
CDR3 protein: CSVVGNGELFF
CDR3 DNA: TGCAGCGTTGTGGGAAACGGGGAGCTGTTTTTT

V gene: TRBV7-2
D gene: TRBD1
J gene: TRBJ1-5
clone size: NA
CDR3 length: 15
CDR3 protein: CASSLRTGSAQPQHF
CDR3 DNA: TGTGCCAGCAGCCTCCGGACAGGGTCCGCTCAGCCCCAGCATTTT

V gene: TRBV7-9
D gene: TRBD1
J gene: TRBJ1-5
clone size: NA
CDR3 length: 15
CDR3 protein: CASSRPGTGNQPQHF
CDR3 DNA: TGTGCCAGCAGCCGTCCGGGGACAGGCAATCAGCCCCAGCATTTT

V gene: TRBV27
D gene: NA
J gene: TRBJ1-2
clone size: few
CDR3 length: 15
CDR3 protein: CASSLYQGANYGYTF
CDR3 DNA: TGTGCCAGCAGTTTATACCAGGGTGCTAACTATGGCTACACCTTC

V gene: TRBV18
D gene: NA
J gene: TRBJ2-5
clone size: NA
CDR3 length: 13
CDR3 protein: CASSPPLQETQYF
CDR3 DNA: TGTGCCAGCTCACCACCCCTACAAGAGACCCAGTACTTC

V gene: TRBV2
D gene: NA
J gene: TRBJ2-3
clone size: NA
CDR3 length: 15
CDR3 protein: CASSDRWGPGNTQYF
CDR3 DNA: TGTGCCAGCAGTGATAGGTGGGGGCCCGGGAATACGCAGTATTTT

V gene: TRBV4-1
D gene: NA
J gene: TRBJ2-2
clone size: NA
CDR3 length: 14
CDR3 protein: CASSQDAVAGELFF
CDR3 DNA: TGCGCCAGCAGCCAAGATGCGGTTGCTGGGGAGCTGTTTTTT

V gene: TRBV2
D gene: NA
J gene: TRBJ1-1
clone size: few
CDR3 length: 15
CDR3 protein: CASSEDRAANTEAFF
CDR3 DNA: TGTGCCAGCAGTGAAGACAGAGCCGCGAACACTGAAGCTTTCTTT

V gene: TRBV27
D gene: NA
J gene: TRBJ2-7
clone size: few
CDR3 length: 13
CDR3 protein: CASKGADSYEQYF
CDR3 DNA: TGTGCCAGCAAAGGAGCGGACTCCTACGAGCAGTACTTC

V gene: TRBV6-1
D gene: TRBD1
J gene: TRBJ2-7
clone size: few
CDR3 length: 18
CDR3 protein: CASSSGTGGTSSYHEQYF
CDR3 DNA: TGTGCCAGCAGTTCCGGGACAGGGGGCACCTCGAGTTATCACGAGCAGTACTTC

V gene: TRBV6-2/TRBV6-3
D gene: NA
J gene: TRBJ2-1
clone size: many
CDR3 length: 12
CDR3 protein: CASSSIRNEQFF
CDR3 DNA: TGTGCCAGCAGTTCCATACGGAATGAGCAGTTCTTC

V gene: TRBV6-6
D gene: TRBD2
J gene: TRBJ2-1
clone size: NA
CDR3 length: 16
CDR3 protein: CASTSRGGGLHNEQFF
CDR3 DNA: TGTGCCAGCACCTCCCGGGGGGGAGGGCTACACAATGAGCAGTTCTTC